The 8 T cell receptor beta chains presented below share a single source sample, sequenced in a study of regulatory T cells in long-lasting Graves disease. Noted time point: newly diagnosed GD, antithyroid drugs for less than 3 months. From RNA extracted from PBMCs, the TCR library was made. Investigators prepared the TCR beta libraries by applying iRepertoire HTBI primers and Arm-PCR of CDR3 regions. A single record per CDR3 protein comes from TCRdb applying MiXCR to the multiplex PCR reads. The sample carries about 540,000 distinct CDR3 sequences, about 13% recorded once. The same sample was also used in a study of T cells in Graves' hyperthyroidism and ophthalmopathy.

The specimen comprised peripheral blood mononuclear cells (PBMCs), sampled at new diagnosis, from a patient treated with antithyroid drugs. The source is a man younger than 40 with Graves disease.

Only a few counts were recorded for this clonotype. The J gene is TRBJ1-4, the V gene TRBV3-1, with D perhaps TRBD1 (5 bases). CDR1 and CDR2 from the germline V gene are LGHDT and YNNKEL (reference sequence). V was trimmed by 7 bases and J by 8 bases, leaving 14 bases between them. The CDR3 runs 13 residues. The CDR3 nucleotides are TGTGCCAGCACCGACAGTTTTGAGGAAAAACTGTTTTTT. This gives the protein CASTDSFEEKLFF.

In DNA, the CDR3 is TGTGCCAGCAGCTCCCGGGACGGATACTCTGGGGCCAACGTCCTGACTTTC. Amino acid sequence: CASSSRDGYSGANVLTF. The V call is TRBV13, the J call TRBJ2-6, with D perhaps given as TRBD1 or TRBD2 (5 bases each). The CDR3 extends over 17 amino acids. The V end lost 4 bases, the J end lost 0 bases, and 13 bases lay between the germline ends. CDR1 and CDR2 (germline): PRHDT, FYEKMQ (reference sequence).

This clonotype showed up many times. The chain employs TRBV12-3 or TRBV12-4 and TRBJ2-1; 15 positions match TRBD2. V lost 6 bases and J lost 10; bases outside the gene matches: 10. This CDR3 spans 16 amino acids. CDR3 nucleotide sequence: TGTGCCAGCAGACCTACCGGACTAGCGGGAGGGAGGGAGCAGTTCTTC. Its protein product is CASRPTGLAGGREQFF.

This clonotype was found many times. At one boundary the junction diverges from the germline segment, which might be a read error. The CDR3: CASSPGWGEAFF. The DNA of the CDR3 is TGCGCCAGCAGCCCCGGGTGGGGTGAAGCTTTCTTT. The chain has TRBV27 and TRBJ1-1; D uncertain. Per the germline V gene, CDR1 is MNHEY and CDR2 is SMNVEV (reference sequence). The CDR3 extends over 12 amino acids.

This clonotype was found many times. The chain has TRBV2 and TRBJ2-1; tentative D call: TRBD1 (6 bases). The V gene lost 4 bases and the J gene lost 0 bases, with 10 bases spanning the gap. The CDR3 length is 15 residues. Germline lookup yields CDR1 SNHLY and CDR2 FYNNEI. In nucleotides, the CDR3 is TGTGCCAGCAGTGTAAGGGGGTCCTCCTACAATGAGCAGTTCTTC. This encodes CASSVRGSSYNEQFF. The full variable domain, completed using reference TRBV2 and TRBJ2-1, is EPEVTQTPSHQVTQMGQEVILRCVPISNHLYFYWYRQILGQKVEFLVSFYNNEISEKSEIFDDQFSVERPDGSNFTLKIRSTKLEDSAMYFCASSVRGSSYNEQFFGPGTRLTVL.

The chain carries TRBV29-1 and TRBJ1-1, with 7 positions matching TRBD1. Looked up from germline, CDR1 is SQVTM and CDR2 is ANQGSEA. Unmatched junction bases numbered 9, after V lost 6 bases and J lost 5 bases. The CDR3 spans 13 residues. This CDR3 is CSVSDRAPTEAFF. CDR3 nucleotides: TGCAGCGTCTCCGACAGGGCCCCGACTGAAGCTTTCTTT. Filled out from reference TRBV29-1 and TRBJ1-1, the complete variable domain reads SAVISQKPSRDICQRGTSLTIQCQVDSQVTMMFWYRQQPGQSLTLIATANQGSEATYESGFVIDKFPISRPNLTFSTLTVSNMSPEDSSIYLCSVSDRAPTEAFFGQGTRLTVV.

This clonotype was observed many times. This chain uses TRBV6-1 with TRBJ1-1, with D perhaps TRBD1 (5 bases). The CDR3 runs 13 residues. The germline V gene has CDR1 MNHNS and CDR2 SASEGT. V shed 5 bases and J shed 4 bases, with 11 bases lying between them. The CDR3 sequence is CASSREQGTEAFF. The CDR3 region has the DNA TGTGCCAGCAGTCGTGAGCAGGGCACTGAAGCTTTCTTT.

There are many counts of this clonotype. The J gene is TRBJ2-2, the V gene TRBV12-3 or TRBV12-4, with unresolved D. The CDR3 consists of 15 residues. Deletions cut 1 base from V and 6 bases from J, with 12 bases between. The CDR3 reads CASSLVGNGAGELFF. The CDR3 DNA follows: TGTGCCAGCAGTTTAGTGGGGAATGGGGCCGGGGAGCTGTTTTTT.